This TCR beta chain appears in the sequencing data of a study of CD8+CD57+ T cells in acquired aplastic anemia. Study-wide context: When averaged, DNA from sorted CD4+ and CD8+ cells came to about 2.9 ug. The study's findings and limits: Overlap between patients and controls comprised about 28 CD8+ CDR3 sequences.

The TCR beta profiling, which covered VDJ combination and CDR3 sequence, was carried out using genomic DNA as the template. Each CDR3 protein is one row after TCRdb ran MiXCR on the reads. The sample records more than 250,000 distinct CDR3 sequences, approximately 80% being singletons. Details on this clonotype: No antigen is known for it.

It was patients with CD8+CD57+ cell expansion by flow cytometry who were chosen for sequencing. The cohort consisted entirely of patients having severe acquired aplastic anemia. Patients were treatment-naive when blood was sampled. Germline V gene lookup returns CDR1 SGHTA and CDR2 FQGNSA. V shed 3 bases and J 2 bases; nucleotides not matched to a gene: 0. This CDR3 spans 13 amino acids. V gene TRBV7-2 combines with J gene TRBJ2-5; 7 bases map to TRBD1. Sequenced: sorted CD4+, CD8+, or CD8+CD57+ T cells (not recorded which) from PBMCs. The receptor comes from a human donor with aplastic anemia. For the CDR3, the DNA is TGTGCCAGCAGCTTGGACAGGCAAGAGACCCAGTACTTC. Protein product: CASSLDRQETQYF.